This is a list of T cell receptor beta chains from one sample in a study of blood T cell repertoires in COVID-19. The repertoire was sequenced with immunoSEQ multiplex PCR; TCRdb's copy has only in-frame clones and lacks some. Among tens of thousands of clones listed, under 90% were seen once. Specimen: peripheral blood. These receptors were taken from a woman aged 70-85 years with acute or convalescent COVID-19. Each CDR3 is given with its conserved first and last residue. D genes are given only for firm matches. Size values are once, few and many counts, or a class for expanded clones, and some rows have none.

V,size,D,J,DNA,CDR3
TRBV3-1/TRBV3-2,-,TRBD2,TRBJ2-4,TGTGCCAGCAGCCAAGAGAAAGGACGGGGGGTCAAAAACATTCAGTACTTC,CASSQEKGRGVKNIQYF
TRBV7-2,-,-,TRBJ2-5,TGTGCCAGCAGCTTACGAGCGGCAGGGGAAGAGACCCAGTACTTC,CASSLRAAGEETQYF
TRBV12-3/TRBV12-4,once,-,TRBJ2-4,TGTGCCAGCAGTTTGAAGGGGAACATTCAGTACTTC,CASSLKGNIQYF
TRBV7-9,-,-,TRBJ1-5,TGTGCCAGCAGCTTAGACACGGGAGGCCATCAGCCCCAGCATTTT,CASSLDTGGHQPQHF
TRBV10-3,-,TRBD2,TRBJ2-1,TGTGCCATCAGTGATAGCGGGAGGAGCTCCTACAATGAGCAGTTCTTC,CAISDSGRSSYNEQFF
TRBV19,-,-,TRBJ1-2,TGTGCCAGTACCACATTCAGGGACTACACCTTC,CASTTFRDYTF
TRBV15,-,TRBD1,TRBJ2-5,TGTGCCACCAGCAGAGGCCTTGACAGGGTCGAGACCCAGTACTTC,CATSRGLDRVETQYF
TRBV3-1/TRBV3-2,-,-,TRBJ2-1,TGTGCCAGCAGCCTAAACGTGGGCTCGTCCCCCTACAATGAGCAGTTCTTC,CASSLNVGSSPYNEQFF
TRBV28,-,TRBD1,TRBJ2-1,TGTGCCAGCAGCAGACGGACAGGGATACTTAACAATGAGCAGTTCTTC,CASSRRTGILNNEQFF
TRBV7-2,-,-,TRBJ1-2,TGTGCCAGCAGCTTTGATCGACAGGACTATGGCTACACCTTC,CASSFDRQDYGYTF
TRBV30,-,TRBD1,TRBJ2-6,TGTGCCTGGAGTGGAAGGGACAGGGTCTCTGGGGCCAACGTCCTGACTTTC,CAWSGRDRVSGANVLTF
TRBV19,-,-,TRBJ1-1,TGTGCCAGTAGTATATTGACAAACCCCGATTGGGAAGCTTTCTTT,CASSILTNPDWEAFF
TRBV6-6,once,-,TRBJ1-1,TGTGCCAGCAGTTACTCGGGACAAGAAGCTTTCTTT,CASSYSGQEAFF
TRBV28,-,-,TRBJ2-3,TGTGCCAGCAGTTTAGGGGACAACACAGATACGCAGTATTTT,CASSLGDNTDTQYF
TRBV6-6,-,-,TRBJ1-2,TGTGCCAGCAGTCCAGTTCATTCCGGGACTCCTAACTATGGCTACACCTTC,CASSPVHSGTPNYGYTF
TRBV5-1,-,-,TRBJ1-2,TGCGCCAGCAGCCAACAGAGGGCCTACTATGGCTACACCTTC,CASSQQRAYYGYTF
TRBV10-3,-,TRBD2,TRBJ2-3,TGTGCCATCGGAAGTCTTAGCGGGGGGGCCACAGATACGCAGTATTTT,CAIGSLSGGATDTQYF
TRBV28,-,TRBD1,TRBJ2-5,TGTGCCAGCAGTACCCAGACAGGGGGCAGGGAGACCCAGTACTTC,CASSTQTGGRETQYF
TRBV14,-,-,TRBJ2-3,TGTGCCAGCAGCCAATACGGTACAGATACGCAGTATTTT,CASSQYGTDTQYF
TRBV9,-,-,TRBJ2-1,TGTGCCAGCAGCGTACGGGGGGCGAGGAGCTCCTACAATGAGCAGTTCTTC,CASSVRGARSSYNEQFF
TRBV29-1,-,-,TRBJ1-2,TGCAGCGTTTTCCGGGATATGGGAGATGGCTACACCTTC,CSVFRDMGDGYTF
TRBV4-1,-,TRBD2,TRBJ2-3,TGCGCCAGCAGGATGACTAGCGGGGGGACAGATACGCAGTATTTT,CASRMTSGGTDTQYF
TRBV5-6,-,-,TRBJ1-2,TGTGCCAGCAGCTTGGTGGGAGGAGATTACTATGGCTACACCTTC,CASSLVGGDYYGYTF
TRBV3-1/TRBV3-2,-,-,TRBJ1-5,TGTGCCAGCAGCCAACAACAGGGCGGCAATCAGCCCCAGCATTTT,CASSQQQGGNQPQHF
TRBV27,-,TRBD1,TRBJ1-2,TGTGCCAGCAGTTTGGGGACAGGGACGGTTTATGGCTACACCTTC,CASSLGTGTVYGYTF
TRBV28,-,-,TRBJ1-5,TGTGCCAGCAGTTGGCTGGCGGGCCAATTAAGCCATCAGCCCCAGCATTTT,CASSWLAGQLSHQPQHF
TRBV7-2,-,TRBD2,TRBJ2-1,TGTGCCAGCAGCTTTCCTAGCGGGAGAGGCAATGAGCAGTTCTTC,CASSFPSGRGNEQFF
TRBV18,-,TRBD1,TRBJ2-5,TGTGCCAGCTCACCGGAGACAGGGGGGGAAGAGACCCAGTACTTC,CASSPETGGEETQYF
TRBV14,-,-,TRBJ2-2,TGTGCCAGCAGCCAAAGACAAAACACCGGGGAGCTGTTTTTT,CASSQRQNTGELFF
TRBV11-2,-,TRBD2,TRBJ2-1,TGTGCCAGCAGCTTAGATCTGGCGGGGGGCTTCTACAATGAGCAGTTCTTC,CASSLDLAGGFYNEQFF
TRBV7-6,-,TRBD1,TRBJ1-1,TGTGCCAGCAGCCCGAGGGGACAGCGGATCGAGAACACTGAAGCTTTCTTT,CASSPRGQRIENTEAFF
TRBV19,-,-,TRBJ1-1,TGTGCCAGTAGCCTCCCTGGCTTGAACACTGAAGCTTTCTTT,CASSLPGLNTEAFF
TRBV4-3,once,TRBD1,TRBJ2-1,TGCGCCAGCAGCCAAGAATTACGGGACAGGATATACAATGAGCAGTTCTTC,CASSQELRDRIYNEQFF
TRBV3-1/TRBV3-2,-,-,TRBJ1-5,TGTGCCAGCAGCCAAGAATCGGGGGACGGGCAGCCCCAGCATTTT,CASSQESGDGQPQHF
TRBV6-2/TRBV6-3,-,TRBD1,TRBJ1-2,TGTGCCAGCACCCCCGCCCGGGACAGGGGCTTTCTGGGCTATGGCTACACCTTC,CASTPARDRGFLGYGYTF
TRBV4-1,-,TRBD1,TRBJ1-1,TGCGCCAGCAGCCAAGTCCAGGGGGCCACTGAAGCTTTCTTT,CASSQVQGATEAFF